This entry features one T cell receptor beta chain sequence. Its matching antigen is unknown. PCR involved 60 Vbeta and 13 Jbeta primers. This table comes from immunoSEQ multiplex PCR, and its TCRdb copy is limited to in-frame clones, with some not included. The sample holds roughly 170,000 clones, 77% seen once. Germline lookup yields CDR1 MNHEY and CDR2 SVGAGI. The V and J ends lost 5 bases and 6 bases respectively, with 13 bases between them. The CDR3 runs to 13 residues. These data belong to a study of cytomegalovirus exposure and HLA in healthy donors. Background on the study: Early on, a data release was issued that held 65 million to 100 million unique TCRs from HLA-typed donors. Of all 400 or so donors who were genotyped, 70% to 85% belonged to the Caucasian-associated ancestry cluster.

Study results and limitations: Listed as cytomegalovirus-associated were 150 to 200 TCR beta chains. The study had only CMV serostatus as immune exposure information.

The sequenced material came from PBMCs. The rearrangement joins TRBV6-5 to TRBJ1-1; a possible D gene is TRBD1 (5 bases). The sequence was obtained from a woman aged 25-40 years in good health and CMV-seropositive. The CDR3 reads CASSDSWVAEAFF. Here the CDR3 DNA reads TGTGCCAGCAGTGACAGTTGGGTCGCTGAAGCTTTCTTT.